What follows is one T cell receptor beta chain and its context. Antigen specificity is unknown. Germline V lookup: CDR1 SNHLY, CDR2 FYNNEI. The CDR3 extends over 15 amino acids. The V end was cut by 5 bases, the J end by 3 bases, with 13 bases between. The data are from a study of regulatory and conventional T cells in RAG deficiency. The sorted conventional CD4+ T cells were CD25-low and CD127-high, with genomic DNA sequenced. Libraries were prepared by immunoSEQ multiplex PCR; TCRdb keeps only in-frame clonotypes and omits some of them. Of under 45,000 clones listed, 70% to 80% are singletons. General observations from the study: Omenn patients showed >85% Treg-Tconv overlap and shorter CDR3 lengths. Omenn CD25-high CD127-low cells may be activated cells, not true Tregs. Other subsets showed 9 to 10-fold reductions, but Treg unique TCR beta sequences fell roughly 110-fold in these patients.

The same data also contributed to another study, on regulatory T cells. This second report adds: The PCR used 52 TRBV and 13 TRBJ primers. Skewed V and J usage and few unique V-J pairs marked patient repertoires, most in Tregs.

This chain joins TRBV2 and TRBJ1-4, with D perhaps matching TRBD1 (5 bases). Material: CD4+ effector T cells sorted from blood. The source is a human donor in good health. The CDR3 bases are TGTGCCAGCAGTTTGCCCGGGACTGCTAATGAAAAACTGTTTTTT. Its protein product is CASSLPGTANEKLFF.